Listed below are T cell receptor beta chains from one sample, sequenced in a study of cytomegalovirus exposure and HLA in healthy donors. Assay: immunoSEQ multiplex PCR; the TCRdb copy retains only in-frame clones and omits some. The profile covers 130,000 to 150,000 clones, with almost 90% appearing a single time and 7.5% to 10% taken by the ten largest. The sequenced sample consisted of PBMCs. The receptor source for this set is a woman between 18 and 29 years old in good health and CMV-seropositive. Each CDR3 is given with its conserved first and last residue. The D gene is left open where the match is weak. Clone size is shown for a subset of rows, as once, few, many or a class of expanded clone.

cdr3_nt: TGCGCCAGCAGCCAAGGCACAGGGGCCTATGGCTACACCTTC; cdr3_aa: CASSQGTGAYGYTF; clone_size: .; d_call: TRBD1; j_call: TRBJ1-2; v_call: TRBV4-1
cdr3_nt: TGTGCCACCATTACAGGGGGTATTAACTATGGCTACACCTTC; cdr3_aa: CATITGGINYGYTF; clone_size: .; d_call: TRBD1; j_call: TRBJ1-2; v_call: TRBV28
cdr3_nt: TGTGCCAGCAGCTTAGTGGCGGGTAGCGGTGAGCAGTTCTTC; cdr3_aa: CASSLVAGSGEQFF; clone_size: .; d_call: .; j_call: TRBJ2-1; v_call: TRBV13
cdr3_nt: TGCGCCAGCAGCGGACAGGGAGGGAGCTCGAACACCGGGGAGCTGTTTTTT; cdr3_aa: CASSGQGGSSNTGELFF; clone_size: .; d_call: .; j_call: TRBJ2-2; v_call: TRBV4-1
cdr3_nt: TGTGCCACCAGCAGAGATAGCGGAGCCTACGAGCAGTACTTC; cdr3_aa: CATSRDSGAYEQYF; clone_size: .; d_call: .; j_call: TRBJ2-7; v_call: TRBV15
cdr3_nt: TGTGCCAGCAGTTACTCTTGGAGGGACGAGCAGTACTTC; cdr3_aa: CASSYSWRDEQYF; clone_size: few; d_call: .; j_call: TRBJ2-7; v_call: TRBV6-5
cdr3_nt: TGTGCCAGCAGCAGCAGCGGGGGGGCGACCCAGTACTTC; cdr3_aa: CASSSSGGATQYF; clone_size: few; d_call: TRBD2; j_call: TRBJ2-5; v_call: TRBV11-2
cdr3_nt: TGTGCCAGCAGTCGCTCCGGGACACAGGAAGCTTTCTTT; cdr3_aa: CASSRSGTQEAFF; clone_size: .; d_call: .; j_call: TRBJ1-1; v_call: TRBV28
cdr3_nt: TGTGCCAGCAGTGGACAGAAACCCTATGGCTACACCTTC; cdr3_aa: CASSGQKPYGYTF; clone_size: .; d_call: .; j_call: TRBJ1-2; v_call: TRBV6-1
cdr3_nt: TGTGCCAGCAGTCCCAGTTTTCAGGTCTACTCCTACGAGCAGTACTTC; cdr3_aa: CASSPSFQVYSYEQYF; clone_size: once; d_call: .; j_call: TRBJ2-7; v_call: TRBV27
cdr3_nt: TGTGCCAGCAGCAGCCGGGACAGGGTCTACGAGCAGTACTTC; cdr3_aa: CASSSRDRVYEQYF; clone_size: .; d_call: .; j_call: TRBJ2-7; v_call: TRBV21-1
cdr3_nt: TGCAGCACCACCCGGACAGGGGACTTCTCTGGGGCCAACGTCCTGACTTTC; cdr3_aa: CSTTRTGDFSGANVLTF; clone_size: .; d_call: TRBD1; j_call: TRBJ2-6; v_call: TRBV29-1
cdr3_nt: TGTGCCAGCTCACCACCGAACAGGGGTAGCAATCAGCCCCAGCATTTT; cdr3_aa: CASSPPNRGSNQPQHF; clone_size: .; d_call: TRBD1; j_call: TRBJ1-5; v_call: TRBV18
cdr3_nt: TGTGCTAGCAGCTTGCTGGCGGGCCCCACCGGGGAGCTGTTTTTT; cdr3_aa: CASSLLAGPTGELFF; clone_size: once; d_call: .; j_call: TRBJ2-2; v_call: TRBV7-7
cdr3_nt: TGTGCCAGCAGCCCCCTCCCGGGAGTAAATGAGCAGTTCTTC; cdr3_aa: CASSPLPGVNEQFF; clone_size: .; d_call: .; j_call: TRBJ2-1; v_call: TRBV7-3
cdr3_nt: TGTGCCAGCAGCTTAGGACTCGGGACAGGGGGCAGTGGCTACACCTTC; cdr3_aa: CASSLGLGTGGSGYTF; clone_size: .; d_call: TRBD1; j_call: TRBJ1-2; v_call: TRBV13
cdr3_nt: TGCGCCAGCAGCTTTGGGGCCGGGAGCACAGATACGCAGTATTTT; cdr3_aa: CASSFGAGSTDTQYF; clone_size: once; d_call: .; j_call: TRBJ2-3; v_call: TRBV5-1
cdr3_nt: TGTGCCACCTCGGAGACAGGAGGAAACATTCAGTACTTC; cdr3_aa: CATSETGGNIQYF; clone_size: .; d_call: .; j_call: TRBJ2-4; v_call: TRBV6-4
cdr3_nt: TGTGCCAGCTCACCTCTCAGTCAGGGTACCGGGGAGCTGTTTTTT; cdr3_aa: CASSPLSQGTGELFF; clone_size: .; d_call: .; j_call: TRBJ2-2; v_call: TRBV18
cdr3_nt: TGCGCCAGCAGCTTGGGGCCGCTAGCGGCTTACGAGACCCAGTACTTC; cdr3_aa: CASSLGPLAAYETQYF; clone_size: .; d_call: TRBD2; j_call: TRBJ2-5; v_call: TRBV5-1
cdr3_nt: TGCGCCAGCAGCTTGCGGGGTTCCGACACTGAAGCTTTCTTT; cdr3_aa: CASSLRGSDTEAFF; clone_size: .; d_call: .; j_call: TRBJ1-1; v_call: TRBV5-1
cdr3_nt: TGTGCCAGCTCGAGGACGGGAGCCTACGAGCAGTACTTC; cdr3_aa: CASSRTGAYEQYF; clone_size: once; d_call: .; j_call: TRBJ2-7; v_call: TRBV25-1
cdr3_nt: TGTGCCAGCAGCTCGCCGGGACAAGTCGAAGCTTTCTTT; cdr3_aa: CASSSPGQVEAFF; clone_size: .; d_call: .; j_call: TRBJ1-1; v_call: TRBV7-9
cdr3_nt: TGCGCCAGCAGCCAAGATATAGTTCAGCCCCAGCATTTT; cdr3_aa: CASSQDIVQPQHF; clone_size: few; d_call: .; j_call: TRBJ1-5; v_call: TRBV4-1
cdr3_nt: TGTGCCAGCAGCATAGGGGGTTTAAACACCATATATTTT; cdr3_aa: CASSIGGLNTIYF; clone_size: .; d_call: .; j_call: TRBJ1-3; v_call: TRBV6-5
cdr3_nt: TGTGCCAGCAGACAGGGTTTCTCTGGAAACACCATATATTTT; cdr3_aa: CASRQGFSGNTIYF; clone_size: .; d_call: .; j_call: TRBJ1-3; v_call: TRBV6-5
cdr3_nt: TGTGCCAGCAGTTACAAAGGGACTAGCGGGGGGTACGAGCAGTACTTC; cdr3_aa: CASSYKGTSGGYEQYF; clone_size: .; d_call: TRBD2; j_call: TRBJ2-7; v_call: TRBV6-5
cdr3_nt: TGTGCCTGGAGTGTAGGGAGCTTTGGGGCTTTCTTT; cdr3_aa: CAWSVGSFGAFF; clone_size: once; d_call: .; j_call: TRBJ1-1; v_call: TRBV30
cdr3_nt: TGTGCCAGCAGCTTGGTTGCGTATGATTCACCCCTCCACTTT; cdr3_aa: CASSLVAYDSPLHF; clone_size: .; d_call: .; j_call: TRBJ1-6; v_call: TRBV5-6
cdr3_nt: TGCGCCAGCAGCCCGGGGACAGGGGGCTTTGGAAACACCATATATTTT; cdr3_aa: CASSPGTGGFGNTIYF; clone_size: .; d_call: TRBD1; j_call: TRBJ1-3; v_call: TRBV5-1
cdr3_nt: TGTGCCACCCGACAGGGGGCTGGCGAGCAGTACTTC; cdr3_aa: CATRQGAGEQYF; clone_size: .; d_call: TRBD1; j_call: TRBJ2-7; v_call: TRBV2
cdr3_nt: TGTGCCAGCAGTTTCAAGGACAGGGCCAACTATGGCTACACCTTC; cdr3_aa: CASSFKDRANYGYTF; clone_size: .; d_call: TRBD1; j_call: TRBJ1-2; v_call: TRBV28
cdr3_nt: TGCGCCAGCAGCCCAATAAGCGGGGCGGCGAACACCGGGGAGCTGTTTTTT; cdr3_aa: CASSPISGAANTGELFF; clone_size: .; d_call: TRBD2; j_call: TRBJ2-2; v_call: TRBV4-1
cdr3_nt: TGTGCCAGCAAACCCCGAAATGGACAGGGGAATGAAAAACTGTTTTTT; cdr3_aa: CASKPRNGQGNEKLFF; clone_size: few; d_call: TRBD1; j_call: TRBJ1-4; v_call: TRBV27
cdr3_nt: TGTGCCAGCAGCTTATTAGCGGGGGGAACCTACGAGCAGTACTTC; cdr3_aa: CASSLLAGGTYEQYF; clone_size: .; d_call: TRBD2; j_call: TRBJ2-7; v_call: TRBV7-8
cdr3_nt: TGTGCCACCAGCAGAGATAGACAGGACTCCTACGAGCAGTACTTC; cdr3_aa: CATSRDRQDSYEQYF; clone_size: .; d_call: .; j_call: TRBJ2-7; v_call: TRBV15
cdr3_nt: TGTGCCAGCAGTGAATACAGGTTTGATGGCTACACCTTC; cdr3_aa: CASSEYRFDGYTF; clone_size: few; d_call: .; j_call: TRBJ1-2; v_call: TRBV6-1
cdr3_nt: TGTGCCAGCAGCTTGGGACAGATGAGCGCTGAAGCTTTCTTT; cdr3_aa: CASSLGQMSAEAFF; clone_size: .; d_call: .; j_call: TRBJ1-1; v_call: TRBV5-6
cdr3_nt: TGTGCCAGCCGGGCCTCGACGGGGGAAGAGACCCAGTACTTC; cdr3_aa: CASRASTGEETQYF; clone_size: .; d_call: .; j_call: TRBJ2-5; v_call: TRBV7-9
cdr3_nt: TGTGCCAGCAGCTTGGCCCACGGGGGGGCGATTCTGAATCAGCCCCAGCATTTT; cdr3_aa: CASSLAHGGAILNQPQHF; clone_size: .; d_call: .; j_call: TRBJ1-5; v_call: TRBV5-5
cdr3_nt: TGTGCCAGCAGTGCTAACAGGGGGGAGACCCAGTACTTC; cdr3_aa: CASSANRGETQYF; clone_size: .; d_call: TRBD1; j_call: TRBJ2-5; v_call: TRBV6-5
cdr3_nt: TGCGCCAGCAGCCAAGCTGACGACAGGGGGCTTTACGAGCAGTACTTC; cdr3_aa: CASSQADDRGLYEQYF; clone_size: .; d_call: TRBD1; j_call: TRBJ2-7; v_call: TRBV4-1
cdr3_nt: TGTGCCTGGAGTGATGTCAGGGAAGGCAATGAAAAACTGTTTTTT; cdr3_aa: CAWSDVREGNEKLFF; clone_size: .; d_call: .; j_call: TRBJ1-4; v_call: TRBV30
cdr3_nt: TGTGCCAGCAGTTACTCCTCGGGGGGCCAAGGAGCTTTCTTT; cdr3_aa: CASSYSSGGQGAFF; clone_size: .; d_call: .; j_call: TRBJ1-1; v_call: TRBV6-5
cdr3_nt: TGTGCCAGCAGTGACGATACTAGCGGGAGCACAGATACGCAGTATTTT; cdr3_aa: CASSDDTSGSTDTQYF; clone_size: .; d_call: TRBD2; j_call: TRBJ2-3; v_call: TRBV6-1
cdr3_nt: TGTGCCAGCAGCTTATATGGCGGGGGGGCAGTCCGCGAGCAGTACTTC; cdr3_aa: CASSLYGGGAVREQYF; clone_size: .; d_call: TRBD2; j_call: TRBJ2-7; v_call: TRBV7-2
cdr3_nt: TGTGCCAGCAGTCACGGGGGGGGCTACACCTTC; cdr3_aa: CASSHGGGYTF; clone_size: .; d_call: .; j_call: TRBJ1-2; v_call: TRBV27
cdr3_nt: TGTGCCAGCACCGCCGCGGGACAGGGGACGTATCAGCCCCAGCATTTT; cdr3_aa: CASTAAGQGTYQPQHF; clone_size: .; d_call: TRBD1; j_call: TRBJ1-5; v_call: TRBV28
cdr3_nt: TGTGCCAGCAGTCTAGGAGGTAGTCGCAATGAGCAGTTCTTC; cdr3_aa: CASSLGGSRNEQFF; clone_size: few; d_call: .; j_call: TRBJ2-1; v_call: TRBV2
cdr3_nt: TGTGCCAGCAGCGCACGCCTGGGACTAGCGGCCTACGAGCAGTACTTC; cdr3_aa: CASSARLGLAAYEQYF; clone_size: .; d_call: TRBD2; j_call: TRBJ2-7; v_call: TRBV13
cdr3_nt: TGTGCCAGCAGCGCCTACACTAGCGGGGGGGCGGATACGCAGTATTTT; cdr3_aa: CASSAYTSGGADTQYF; clone_size: .; d_call: TRBD2; j_call: TRBJ2-3; v_call: TRBV5-5
cdr3_nt: TGTGCCAGCAGGCGCGCAGCGAGCTCCTACGAGCAGTACTTC; cdr3_aa: CASRRAASSYEQYF; clone_size: .; d_call: .; j_call: TRBJ2-7; v_call: TRBV6-1
cdr3_nt: TGCAGCGTAAAACCGGGACTAGCGGGCGGGGAGCTGTTTTTT; cdr3_aa: CSVKPGLAGGELFF; clone_size: .; d_call: TRBD2; j_call: TRBJ2-2; v_call: TRBV29-1